This T cell receptor beta chain came from a study of human T cells and chemical hapten exposure. Study summary: Minor volume differences among pooled libraries chiefly drove per-sample TCR yield variation.

CDR1 is MDHEN, CDR2 SYDVKM, per germline. This CDR3 contains 15 residues. TCRdb recomputed calls from the RACE reads with MiXCR, one row per CDR3 protein. The profile covers about 82,000 distinct CDR3 sequences, with around 6.7% appearing a single time and 1.3% taken by the ten largest. Time point noted: patch test 2, 6 weeks after DPC sensitization. Treatment noted: therapeutic diphenylcyclopropenone sensitization with weekly scalp DPC. At patch-test visits, sampling came before the patch test. Comments on this clonotype: The junction departs from the called germline gene at one end, perhaps through a read error.

The sequence came from a woman aged 25-40 years with alopecia areata. Some clones in this sample may be carry-over from other donors' samples. This material consisted of whole blood, taken in connection with sensitization to the hapten diphenylcyclopropenone (DPC). This rearrangement joins TRBV28 to TRBJ1-6; 7 nucleotides align to TRBD1. The CDR3 spells CASSLPPGGDSPLNF. DNA for the CDR3: TGTGCCAGCAGTTTGCCCCCAGGGGGAGATTCACCCCTCAACTTT.